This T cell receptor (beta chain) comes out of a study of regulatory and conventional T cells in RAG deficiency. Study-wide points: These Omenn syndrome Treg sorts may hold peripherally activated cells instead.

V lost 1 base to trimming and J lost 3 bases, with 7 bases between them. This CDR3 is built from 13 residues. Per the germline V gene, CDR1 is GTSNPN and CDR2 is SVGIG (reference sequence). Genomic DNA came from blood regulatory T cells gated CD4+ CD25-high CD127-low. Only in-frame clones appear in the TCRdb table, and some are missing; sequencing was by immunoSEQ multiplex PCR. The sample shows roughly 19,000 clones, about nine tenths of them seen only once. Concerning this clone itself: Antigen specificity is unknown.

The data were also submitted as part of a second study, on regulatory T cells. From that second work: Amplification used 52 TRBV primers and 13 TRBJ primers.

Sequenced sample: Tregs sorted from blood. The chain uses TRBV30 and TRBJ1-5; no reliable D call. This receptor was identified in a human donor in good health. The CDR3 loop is CAWSGSFNQPQHF. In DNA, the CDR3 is TGTGCCTGGAGTGGCAGTTTCAATCAGCCCCAGCATTTT. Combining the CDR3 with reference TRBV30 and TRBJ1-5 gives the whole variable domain SQTIHQWPATLVQPVGSPLSLECTVEGTSNPNLYWYRQAAGRGLQLLFYSVGIGQISSEVPQNLSASRPQDRQFILSSKKLLLSDSGFYLCAWSGSFNQPQHFGDGTRLSIL.